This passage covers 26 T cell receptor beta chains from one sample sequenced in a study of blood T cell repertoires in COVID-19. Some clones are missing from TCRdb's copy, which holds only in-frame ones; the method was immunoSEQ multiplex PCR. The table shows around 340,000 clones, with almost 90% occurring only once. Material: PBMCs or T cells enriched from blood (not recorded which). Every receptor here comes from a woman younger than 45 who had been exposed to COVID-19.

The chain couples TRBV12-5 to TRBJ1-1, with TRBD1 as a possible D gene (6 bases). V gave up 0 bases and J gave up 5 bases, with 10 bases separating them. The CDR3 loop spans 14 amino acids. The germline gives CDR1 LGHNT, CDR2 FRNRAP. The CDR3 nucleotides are TGTGCTAGTGGTTTGGTAGGGGGGGGAACTGAAGCTTTCTTT. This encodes CASGLVGGGTEAFF.

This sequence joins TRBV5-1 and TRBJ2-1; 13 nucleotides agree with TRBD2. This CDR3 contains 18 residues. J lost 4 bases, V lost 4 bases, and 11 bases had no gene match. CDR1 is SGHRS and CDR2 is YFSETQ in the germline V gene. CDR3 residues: CASSPPLPGLAGYNEQFF. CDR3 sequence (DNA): TGCGCCAGCAGCCCACCACTACCGGGACTAGCGGGATACAATGAGCAGTTCTTC.

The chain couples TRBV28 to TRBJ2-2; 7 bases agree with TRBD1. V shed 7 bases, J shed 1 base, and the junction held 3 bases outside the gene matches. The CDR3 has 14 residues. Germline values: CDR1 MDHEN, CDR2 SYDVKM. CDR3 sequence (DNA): TGTGCCAGCACCTGGACAGGGAACACCGGGGAGCTGTTTTTT. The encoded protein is CASTWTGNTGELFF.

CDR3 protein: CASSQARSYNEQFF. CDR3 nucleotides: TGTGCCAGCAGCCAAGCCCGCTCCTACAATGAGCAGTTCTTC. The rearrangement uses TRBV3-1 (or the pseudogene TRBV3-2) and TRBJ2-1; D is unclear. Trimming cost V 1 base and J 0 bases, with 4 bases left between them. The CDR3 spans 14 residues. Looked up from germline, CDR1 is LGHDT and CDR2 is YNNKEL (reference sequence).

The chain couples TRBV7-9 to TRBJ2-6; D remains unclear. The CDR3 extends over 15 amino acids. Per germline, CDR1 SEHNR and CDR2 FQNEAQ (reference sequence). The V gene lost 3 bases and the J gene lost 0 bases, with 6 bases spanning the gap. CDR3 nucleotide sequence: TGTGCCAGCAGCTTTAGTCTCTCTGGGGCCAACGTCCTGACTTTC. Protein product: CASSFSLSGANVLTF.

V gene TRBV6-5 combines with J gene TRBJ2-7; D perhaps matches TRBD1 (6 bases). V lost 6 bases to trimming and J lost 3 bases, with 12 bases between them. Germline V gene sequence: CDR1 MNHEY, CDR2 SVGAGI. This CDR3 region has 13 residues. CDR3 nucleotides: TGTGCCAGCAGGCCCGGGACACTCTACGAGCAGTACTTC. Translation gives CASRPGTLYEQYF.

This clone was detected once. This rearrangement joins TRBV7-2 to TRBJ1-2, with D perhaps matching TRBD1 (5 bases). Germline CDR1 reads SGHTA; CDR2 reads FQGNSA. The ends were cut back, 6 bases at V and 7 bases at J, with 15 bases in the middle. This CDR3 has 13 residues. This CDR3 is CASSVQTDFGYTF. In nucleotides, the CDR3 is TGTGCCAGCAGTGTCCAGACAGATTTTGGCTACACCTTC.

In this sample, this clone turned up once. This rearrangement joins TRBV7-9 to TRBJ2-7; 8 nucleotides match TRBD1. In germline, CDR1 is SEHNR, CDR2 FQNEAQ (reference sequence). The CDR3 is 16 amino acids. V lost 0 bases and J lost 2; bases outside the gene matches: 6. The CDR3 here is CASSLASGGYAYEQYF. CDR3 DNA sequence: TGTGCCAGCAGCTTAGCCTCAGGGGGCTATGCCTACGAGCAGTACTTC.

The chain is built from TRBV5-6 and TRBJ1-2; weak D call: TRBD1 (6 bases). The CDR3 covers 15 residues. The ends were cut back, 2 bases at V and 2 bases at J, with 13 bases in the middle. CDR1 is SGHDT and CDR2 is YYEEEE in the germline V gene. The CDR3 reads CASSFFFTGNYGYTF. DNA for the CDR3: TGTGCCAGCAGCTTTTTCTTCACAGGGAACTATGGCTACACCTTC.

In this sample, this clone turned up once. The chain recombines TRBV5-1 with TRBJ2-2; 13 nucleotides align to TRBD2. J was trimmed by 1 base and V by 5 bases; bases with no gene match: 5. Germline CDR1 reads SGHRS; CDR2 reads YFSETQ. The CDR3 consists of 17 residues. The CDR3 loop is CASRRTSGRVNTGELFF. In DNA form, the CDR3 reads TGCGCCAGCAGGCGGACTAGCGGGAGAGTGAACACCGGGGAGCTGTTTTTT.

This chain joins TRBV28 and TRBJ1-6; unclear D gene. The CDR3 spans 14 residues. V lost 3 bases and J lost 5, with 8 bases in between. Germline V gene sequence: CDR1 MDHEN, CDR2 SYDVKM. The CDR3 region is CASSFGQNNSPLHF. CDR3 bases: TGTGCCAGCAGTTTTGGTCAGAATAATTCACCCCTCCACTTT.

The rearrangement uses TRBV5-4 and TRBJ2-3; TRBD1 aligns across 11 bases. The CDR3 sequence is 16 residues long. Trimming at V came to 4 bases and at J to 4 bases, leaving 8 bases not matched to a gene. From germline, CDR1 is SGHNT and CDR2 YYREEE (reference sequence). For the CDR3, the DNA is TGTGCCAGCAGCCCGGCTGGACAGGGGGCCGCAGATACGCAGTATTTT. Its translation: CASSPAGQGAADTQYF.

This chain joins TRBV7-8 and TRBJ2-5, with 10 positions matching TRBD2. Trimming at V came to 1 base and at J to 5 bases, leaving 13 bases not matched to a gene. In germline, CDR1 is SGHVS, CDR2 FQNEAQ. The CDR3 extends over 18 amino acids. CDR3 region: CASSLGDLAGVSRETQYF. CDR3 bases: TGTGCCAGCAGCTTAGGGGATCTAGCGGGAGTTTCTAGGGAGACCCAGTACTTC.

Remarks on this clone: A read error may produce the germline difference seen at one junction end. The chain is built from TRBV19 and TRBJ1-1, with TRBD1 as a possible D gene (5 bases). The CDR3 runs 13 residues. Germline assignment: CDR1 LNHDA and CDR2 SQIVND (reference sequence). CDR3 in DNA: TGTGCCAGTAGTATCGGCAGGGCCACTGAAGTTTTCTTT. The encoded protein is CASSIGRATEVFF.

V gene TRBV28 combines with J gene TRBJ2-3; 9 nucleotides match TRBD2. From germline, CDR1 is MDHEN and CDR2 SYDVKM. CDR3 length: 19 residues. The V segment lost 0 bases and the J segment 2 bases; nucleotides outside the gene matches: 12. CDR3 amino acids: CASSLWGDLAGELTDTQYF. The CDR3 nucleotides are TGTGCCAGCAGTTTATGGGGGGACTTAGCGGGAGAACTCACAGATACGCAGTATTTT.

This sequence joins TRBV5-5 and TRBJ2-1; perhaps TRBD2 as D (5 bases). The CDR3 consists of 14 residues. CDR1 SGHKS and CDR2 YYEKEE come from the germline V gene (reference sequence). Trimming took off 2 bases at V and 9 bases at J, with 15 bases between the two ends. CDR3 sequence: CASSFRLAPGEQFF. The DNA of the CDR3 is TGTGCCAGCAGCTTTAGGCTAGCCCCCGGTGAGCAGTTCTTC.

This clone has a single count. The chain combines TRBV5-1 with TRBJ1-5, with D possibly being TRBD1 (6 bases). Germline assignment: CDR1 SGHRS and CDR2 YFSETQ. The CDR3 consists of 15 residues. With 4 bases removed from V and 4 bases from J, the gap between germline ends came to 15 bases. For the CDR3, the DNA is TGCGCCAGCAGCGCGTCCCCAGGGGAGAATCAGCCCCAGCATTTT. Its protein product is CASSASPGENQPQHF.

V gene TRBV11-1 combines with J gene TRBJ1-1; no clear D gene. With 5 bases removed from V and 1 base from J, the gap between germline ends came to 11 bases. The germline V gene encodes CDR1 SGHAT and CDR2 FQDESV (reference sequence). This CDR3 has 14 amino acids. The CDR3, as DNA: TGTGCCAGCAGCATCCAGGCTGGGAACACTGAAGCTTTCTTT. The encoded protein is CASSIQAGNTEAFF.

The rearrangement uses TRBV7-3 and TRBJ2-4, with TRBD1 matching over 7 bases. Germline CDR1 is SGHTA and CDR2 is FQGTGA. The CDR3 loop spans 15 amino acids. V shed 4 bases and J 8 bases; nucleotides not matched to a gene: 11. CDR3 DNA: TGTGCCAGCAGCTCAACGGGACAGACTGTTGACATTCAGTACTTC. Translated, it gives CASSSTGQTVDIQYF.

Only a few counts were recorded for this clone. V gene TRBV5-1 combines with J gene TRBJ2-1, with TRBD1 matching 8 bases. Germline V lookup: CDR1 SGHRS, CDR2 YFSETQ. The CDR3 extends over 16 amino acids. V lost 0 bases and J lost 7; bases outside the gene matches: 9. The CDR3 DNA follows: TGCGCCAGCAGCTTGGCCGGACAGGGTTTTAGGAATGAGCAGTTCTTC. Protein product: CASSLAGQGFRNEQFF.

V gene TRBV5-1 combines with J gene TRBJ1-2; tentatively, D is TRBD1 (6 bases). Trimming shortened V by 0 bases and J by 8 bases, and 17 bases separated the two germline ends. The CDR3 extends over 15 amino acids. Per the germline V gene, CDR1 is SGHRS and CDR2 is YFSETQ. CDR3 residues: CASSLATGYGGGYTF. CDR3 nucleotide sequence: TGCGCCAGCAGCTTGGCCACAGGGTACGGTGGAGGCTACACCTTC.

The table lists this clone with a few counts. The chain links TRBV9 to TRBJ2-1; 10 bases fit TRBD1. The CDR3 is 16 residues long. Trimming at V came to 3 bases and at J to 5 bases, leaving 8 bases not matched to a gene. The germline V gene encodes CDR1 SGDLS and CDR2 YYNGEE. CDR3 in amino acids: CASSEGGQGSDNEQFF. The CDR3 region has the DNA TGTGCCAGCAGCGAGGGGGGACAGGGGAGCGACAATGAGCAGTTCTTC.

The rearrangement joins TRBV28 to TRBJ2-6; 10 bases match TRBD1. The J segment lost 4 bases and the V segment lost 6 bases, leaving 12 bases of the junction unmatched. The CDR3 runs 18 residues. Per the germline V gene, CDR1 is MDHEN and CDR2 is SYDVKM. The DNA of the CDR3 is TGTGCCAGCAGCTGGGTCCCGGGACAGGGGTACGGGGCCAACGTCCTGACTTTC. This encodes CASSWVPGQGYGANVLTF.

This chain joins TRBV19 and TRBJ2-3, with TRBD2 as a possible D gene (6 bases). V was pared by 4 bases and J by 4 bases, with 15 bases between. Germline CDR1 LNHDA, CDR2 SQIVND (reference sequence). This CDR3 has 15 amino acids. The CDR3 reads CASSTERVGADTQYF. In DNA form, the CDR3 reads TGTGCCAGTAGTACTGAGCGGGTCGGCGCAGATACGCAGTATTTT.

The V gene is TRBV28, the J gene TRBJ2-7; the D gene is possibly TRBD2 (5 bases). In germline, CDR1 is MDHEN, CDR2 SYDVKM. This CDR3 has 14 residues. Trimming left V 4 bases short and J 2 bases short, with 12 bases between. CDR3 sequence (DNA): TGTGCCAGCAGTTCCGGTAGCGCACCCTACGAGCAGTACTTC. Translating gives CASSSGSAPYEQYF.

The DNA for the CDR3 is TGTGCCAGCAGCCCGATGGGGGGAAGCAATCAGCCCCAGCATTTT. Its protein is CASSPMGGSNQPQHF. The chain links TRBV7-9 to TRBJ1-5, with a weak D call TRBD1 (5 bases). From germline, CDR1 is SEHNR and CDR2 FQNEAQ (reference sequence). The CDR3 totals 15 residues. With 5 bases removed from V and 1 base from J, the gap between germline ends came to 12 bases.